A selection of T cell receptor beta chains follows, all from one sample in a study of control samples from healthy donors and cancer patients. TCRdb keeps only in-frame clones here, not all; method: immunoSEQ multiplex PCR. The sample includes around 250,000 clones, roughly 87% of them seen just once. Material: PBMCs. Receptor source: a woman aged 55-70 years with lung cancer. CDR3s include the opening cysteine and the closing phenylalanine or tryptophan. D genes are given only for firm matches. Some rows mark clone size as missing; the rest say once, few, many or name a class of expanded clone.

j_call d_call cdr3_length clone_size v_call cdr3_aa cdr3_nt
TRBJ2-1 NA 14 few TRBV5-1 CASSAQGLDNEQFF TGCGCCAGCAGCGCACAGGGTCTCGACAATGAGCAGTTCTTC
TRBJ2-1 NA 13 NA TRBV12-3/TRBV12-4 CASSLNSPDKQFF TGTGCCAGCAGTTTAAATTCGCCAGATAAGCAGTTCTTC
TRBJ2-7 NA 15 NA TRBV11-2 CASSLEAGRTYEQYF TGTGCCAGCAGCTTAGAGGCTGGACGCACCTACGAGCAGTACTTC
TRBJ2-3 TRBD1 16 NA TRBV5-8 CASSAPGQGPTDTQYF TGTGCCAGCAGCGCCCCGGGACAGGGGCCCACAGATACGCAGTATTTT
TRBJ2-7 TRBD2 16 NA TRBV3-1/TRBV3-2 CASSRTSGGLGGEQYF TGTGCCAGCAGCCGGACTAGCGGGGGTCTCGGGGGCGAGCAGTACTTC
TRBJ2-7 NA 15 NA TRBV4-1 CASSRLDGPSYEQYF TGCGCCAGCAGCCGCCTGGACGGACCCTCCTACGAGCAGTACTTC
TRBJ1-1 NA 15 NA TRBV5-1 CASSSEGPSYTEAFF TGCGCCAGCAGCTCAGAGGGCCCCTCGTACACTGAAGCTTTCTTT
TRBJ1-2 NA 13 few TRBV5-4 CASSLDSLYGYTF TGTGCCAGCAGCTTGGACAGCCTCTATGGCTACACCTTC
TRBJ2-3 TRBD2 16 NA TRBV3-1/TRBV3-2 CASSHTTSGRRDTQYF TGTGCCAGCAGCCACACAACTAGCGGGAGGAGGGATACGCAGTATTTT
TRBJ1-1 TRBD1 16 many TRBV7-8 CASSASGTGGGGAAFF TGTGCCAGCAGCGCATCCGGGACAGGGGGCGGGGGTGCAGCTTTCTTT